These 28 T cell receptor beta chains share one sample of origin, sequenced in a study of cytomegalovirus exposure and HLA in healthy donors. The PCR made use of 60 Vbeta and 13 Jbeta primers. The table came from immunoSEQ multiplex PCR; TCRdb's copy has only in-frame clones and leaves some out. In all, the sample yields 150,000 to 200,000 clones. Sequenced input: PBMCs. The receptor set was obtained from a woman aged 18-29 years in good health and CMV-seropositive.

The CDR3 loop is CASKRGPHQETQYF. In DNA, the CDR3 is TGTGCCAGTAAGCGGGGGCCTCACCAAGAGACCCAGTACTTC. The chain carries TRBV6-1 and TRBJ2-5, with TRBD2 matching over 8 bases. The V and J ends lost 9 bases and 0 bases, in that order; junction bases with no gene match: 6. Germline values: CDR1 MNHNS, CDR2 SASEGT. This CDR3 comprises 14 residues.

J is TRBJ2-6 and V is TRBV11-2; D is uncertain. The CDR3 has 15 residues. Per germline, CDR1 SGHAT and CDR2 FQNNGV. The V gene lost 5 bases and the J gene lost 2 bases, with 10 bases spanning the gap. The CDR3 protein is CASSPGSAGANVLTF. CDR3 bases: TGTGCCAGCAGCCCAGGTTCCGCTGGGGCCAACGTCCTGACTTTC.

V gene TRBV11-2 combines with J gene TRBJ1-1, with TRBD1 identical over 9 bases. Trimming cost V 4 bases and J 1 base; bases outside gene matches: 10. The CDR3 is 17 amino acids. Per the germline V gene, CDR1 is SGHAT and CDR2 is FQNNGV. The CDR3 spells CASSSHITGGRNTEAFF. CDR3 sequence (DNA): TGTGCCAGCAGCTCCCACATAACAGGGGGCCGGAACACTGAAGCTTTCTTT.

This CDR3 reads CASSGQVADSNYGYTF. The CDR3 nucleotides are TGCGCCAGCAGCGGACAGGTTGCAGACTCTAACTATGGCTACACCTTC. This rearrangement joins TRBV4-1 to TRBJ1-2; the match to TRBD1 covers 7 bases. Unmatched junction bases numbered 9, after V lost 5 bases and J lost 0 bases. Germline assignment: CDR1 MGHRA and CDR2 YSYEKL. This CDR3 has 16 amino acids.

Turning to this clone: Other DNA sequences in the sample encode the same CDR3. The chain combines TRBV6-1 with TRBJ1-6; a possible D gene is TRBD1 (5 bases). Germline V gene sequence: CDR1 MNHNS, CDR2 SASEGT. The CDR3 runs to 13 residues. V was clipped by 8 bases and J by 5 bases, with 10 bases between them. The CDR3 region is CASQTENNSPLHF. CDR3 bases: TGTGCCAGCCAGACAGAAAATAATTCACCCCTCCACTTT.

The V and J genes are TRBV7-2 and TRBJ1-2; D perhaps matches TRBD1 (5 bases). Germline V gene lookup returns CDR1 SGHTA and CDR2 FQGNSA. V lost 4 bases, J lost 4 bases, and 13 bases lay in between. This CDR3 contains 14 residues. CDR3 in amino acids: CASSSSGGVYGYTF. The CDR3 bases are TGTGCCAGCAGCTCTTCGGGAGGGGTCTATGGCTACACCTTC.

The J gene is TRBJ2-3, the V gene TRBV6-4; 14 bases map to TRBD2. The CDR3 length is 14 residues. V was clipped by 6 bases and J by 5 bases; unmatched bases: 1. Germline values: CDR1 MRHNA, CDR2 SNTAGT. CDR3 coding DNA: TGTGCCAGCAGCGGGACTAGCGGGGGAGATACGCAGTATTTT. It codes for CASSGTSGGDTQYF.

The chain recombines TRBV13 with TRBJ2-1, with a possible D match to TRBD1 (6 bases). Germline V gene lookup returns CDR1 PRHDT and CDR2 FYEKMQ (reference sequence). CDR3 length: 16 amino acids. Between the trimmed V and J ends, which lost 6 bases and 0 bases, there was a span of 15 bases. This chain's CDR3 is CASRSWGPSSYNEQFF. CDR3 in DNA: TGTGCCAGCAGGTCGTGGGGGCCTAGCTCCTACAATGAGCAGTTCTTC.

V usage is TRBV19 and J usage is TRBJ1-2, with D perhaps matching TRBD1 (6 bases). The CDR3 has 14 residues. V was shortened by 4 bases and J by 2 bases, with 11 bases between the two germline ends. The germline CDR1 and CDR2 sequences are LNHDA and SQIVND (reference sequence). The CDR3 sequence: CASSTTGQNYGYTF. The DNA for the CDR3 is TGTGCCAGTAGTACCACCGGACAGAACTATGGCTACACCTTC.

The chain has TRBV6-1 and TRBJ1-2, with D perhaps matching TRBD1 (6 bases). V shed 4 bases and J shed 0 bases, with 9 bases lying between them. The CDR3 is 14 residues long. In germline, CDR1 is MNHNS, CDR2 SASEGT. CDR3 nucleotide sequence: TGTGCCAGCAGTGGGGAGGGGGCTAACTATGGCTACACCTTC. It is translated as CASSGEGANYGYTF.

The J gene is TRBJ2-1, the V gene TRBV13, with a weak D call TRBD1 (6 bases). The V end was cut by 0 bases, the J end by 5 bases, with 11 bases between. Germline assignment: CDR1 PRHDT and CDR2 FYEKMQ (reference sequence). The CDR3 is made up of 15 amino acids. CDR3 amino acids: CASSLGRTANNEQFF. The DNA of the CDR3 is TGTGCCAGCAGCTTAGGAAGGACAGCTAACAATGAGCAGTTCTTC.

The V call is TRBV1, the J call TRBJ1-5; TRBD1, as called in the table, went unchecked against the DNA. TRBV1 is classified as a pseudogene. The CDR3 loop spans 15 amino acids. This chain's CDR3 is CTSSQLGQGNQPQHF. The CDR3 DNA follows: TGCACCAGCAGCCAGCTAGGACAGGGGAATCAGCCCCAGCATTTT.

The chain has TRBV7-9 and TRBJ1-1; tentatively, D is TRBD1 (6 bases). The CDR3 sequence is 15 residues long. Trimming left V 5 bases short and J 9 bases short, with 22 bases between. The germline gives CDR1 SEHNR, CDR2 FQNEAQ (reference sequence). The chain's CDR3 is CASSQSKGGGPKAFF. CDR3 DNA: TGTGCCAGCAGCCAGTCCAAAGGGGGGGGCCCTAAAGCTTTCTTT.

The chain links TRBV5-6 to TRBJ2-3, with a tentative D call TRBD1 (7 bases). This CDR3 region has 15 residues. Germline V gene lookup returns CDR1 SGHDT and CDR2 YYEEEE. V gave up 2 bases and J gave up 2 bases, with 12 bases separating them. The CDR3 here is CASSFRGASTDTQYF. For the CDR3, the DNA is TGTGCCAGCAGCTTCAGGGGGGCCTCCACAGATACGCAGTATTTT.

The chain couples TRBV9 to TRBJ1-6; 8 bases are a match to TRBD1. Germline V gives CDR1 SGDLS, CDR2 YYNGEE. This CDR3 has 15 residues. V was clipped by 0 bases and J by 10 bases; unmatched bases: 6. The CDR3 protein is CASSVDGTGGSPLHF. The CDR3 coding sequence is TGTGCCAGCAGCGTAGATGGGACAGGAGGATCACCCCTCCACTTT.

CDR3 loop: CASSDYAYGYTF. The CDR3, as DNA: TGTGCCAGCAGCGACTACGCCTATGGCTACACCTTC. J is TRBJ1-2 and V is TRBV7-2; D is ambiguous. Germline V gene data show CDR1 as SGHTA and CDR2 as FQGNSA. The ends were cut back, 5 bases at V and 4 bases at J, with 8 bases in the middle. There are 12 residues in the CDR3.

As DNA, the CDR3 is TGTGCCAGCAGCTTAGGAAGCGGTAGCTCCTACAATGAGCAGTTCTTC. Amino acid sequence: CASSLGSGSSYNEQFF. This chain joins TRBV7-9 and TRBJ2-1, with D possibly TRBD2 on 5 matching bases. Germline lookup yields CDR1 SEHNR and CDR2 FQNEAQ (reference sequence). Between the trimmed V and J ends, which lost 1 base and 0 bases, there was a span of 10 bases. This CDR3 comprises 16 residues.

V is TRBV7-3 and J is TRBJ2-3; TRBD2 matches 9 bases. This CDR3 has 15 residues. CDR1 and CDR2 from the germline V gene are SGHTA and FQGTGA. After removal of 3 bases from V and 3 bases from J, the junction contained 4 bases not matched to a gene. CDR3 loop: CASSLAGGPTDTQYF. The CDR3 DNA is TGTGCCAGCAGCTTGGCGGGGGGGCCAACAGATACGCAGTATTTT.

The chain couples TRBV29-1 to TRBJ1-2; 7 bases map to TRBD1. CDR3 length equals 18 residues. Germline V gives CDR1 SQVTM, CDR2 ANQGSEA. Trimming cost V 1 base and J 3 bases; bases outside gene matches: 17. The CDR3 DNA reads TGCAGCGTTGAAGGTTACGGCCCCCCTAGGGGGCTCGACTATGGCTACACCTTC. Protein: CSVEGYGPPRGLDYGYTF.

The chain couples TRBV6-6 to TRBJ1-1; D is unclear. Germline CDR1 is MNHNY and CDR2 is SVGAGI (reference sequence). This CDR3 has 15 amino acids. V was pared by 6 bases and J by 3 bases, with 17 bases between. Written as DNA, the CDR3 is TGTGCCAGCAGAGGAGGCCTCCCAAGGGACACTGAAGCTTTCTTT. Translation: CASRGGLPRDTEAFF.

CDR3 sequence: CASSFSYQPQHF. In nucleotides, the CDR3 is TGTGCCAGCAGCTTTAGTTACCAGCCCCAGCATTTT. This chain connects TRBV7-2 to TRBJ1-5; no reliable D call. This CDR3 spans 12 amino acids. V lost 3 bases and J 7 bases, leaving 7 bases between the germline ends. Germline CDR1 is SGHTA and CDR2 is FQGNSA. Complete variable domain (other parts from reference TRBV7-2 and TRBJ1-5): GAGVSQSPSNKVTEKGKDVELRCDPISGHTALYWYRQSLGQGLEFLIYFQGNSAPDKSGLPSDRFSAERTGGSVSTLTIQRTQQEDSAVYLCASSFSYQPQHFGDGTRLSIL.

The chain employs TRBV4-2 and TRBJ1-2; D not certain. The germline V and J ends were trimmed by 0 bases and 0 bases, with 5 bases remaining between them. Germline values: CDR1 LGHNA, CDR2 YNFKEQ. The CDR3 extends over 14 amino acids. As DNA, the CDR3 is TGTGCCAGCAGCCAAGATACGGCTAACTATGGCTACACCTTC. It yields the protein CASSQDTANYGYTF.

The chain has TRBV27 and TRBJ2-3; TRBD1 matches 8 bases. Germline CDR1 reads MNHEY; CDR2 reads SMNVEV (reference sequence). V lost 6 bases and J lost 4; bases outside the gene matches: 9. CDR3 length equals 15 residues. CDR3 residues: CASRSNRGWSDTQYF. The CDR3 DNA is TGTGCCAGCAGATCGAACAGGGGGTGGTCAGATACGCAGTATTTT.

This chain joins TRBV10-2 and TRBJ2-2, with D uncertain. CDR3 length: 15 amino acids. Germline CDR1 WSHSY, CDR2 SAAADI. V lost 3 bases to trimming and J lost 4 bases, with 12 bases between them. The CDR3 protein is CASSDPPGSTGELFF. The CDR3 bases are TGCGCCAGCAGTGATCCCCCAGGTAGCACCGGGGAGCTGTTTTTT.

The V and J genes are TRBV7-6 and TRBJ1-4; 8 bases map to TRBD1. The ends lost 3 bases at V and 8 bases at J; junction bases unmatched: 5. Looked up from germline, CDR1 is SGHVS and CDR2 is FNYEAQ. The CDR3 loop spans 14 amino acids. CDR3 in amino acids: CASSLETGEEKLFF. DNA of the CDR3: TGTGCCAGCAGCTTGGAGACAGGGGAAGAAAAACTGTTTTTT.

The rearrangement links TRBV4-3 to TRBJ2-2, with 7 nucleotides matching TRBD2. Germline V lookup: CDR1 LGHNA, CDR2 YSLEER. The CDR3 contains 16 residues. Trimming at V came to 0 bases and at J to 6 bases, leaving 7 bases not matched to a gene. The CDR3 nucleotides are TGCGCCAGCAGCCAAGATGTGGGGGGGGTGGCCGGGGAGCTGTTTTTT. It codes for CASSQDVGGVAGELFF.

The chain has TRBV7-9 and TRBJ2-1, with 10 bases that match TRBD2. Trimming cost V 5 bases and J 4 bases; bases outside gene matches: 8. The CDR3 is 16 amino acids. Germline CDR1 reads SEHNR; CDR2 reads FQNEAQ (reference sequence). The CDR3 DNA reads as TGTGCCAGCAGCAACGACGGACTAGCGGTGTACAATGAGCAGTTCTTC. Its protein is CASSNDGLAVYNEQFF.

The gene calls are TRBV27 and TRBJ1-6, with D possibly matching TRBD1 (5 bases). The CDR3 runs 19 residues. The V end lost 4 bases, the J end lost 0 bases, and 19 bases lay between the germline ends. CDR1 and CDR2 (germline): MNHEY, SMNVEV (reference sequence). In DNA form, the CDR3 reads TGTGCCAGCAGTTCACGGCGTGGGGCCGGTAGCTCCTATAATTCACCCCTCCACTTT. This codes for CASSSRRGAGSSYNSPLHF.